The rows below give T cell receptor beta chains drawn from one sample of a study of CXCR3-negative and CXCR3-positive naive CD8 T cells. TCRdb reprocessed the 5' RACE reads, keeping one entry per CDR3 protein, no DNA. The clone table shows 48,000 or so distinct CDR3 sequences, with the ten largest holding about 15%. Specimen: memory CD8+ T cells from blood. The receptors stem from a human donor in good health. Some clones in this sample may be carry-over from other donors' samples. Both conserved end residues are part of each CDR3. Size is omitted from some rows. Given values are once, few, many or a class for expanded clones.

v_gene	abundance	j_gene	CDR3aa
TRBV28	.	TRBJ2-2	CASSLTGDGNTGELFF
TRBV29-1	.	TRBJ1-2	CSVTENYGYTF
TRBV6-2/TRBV6-3	.	TRBJ2-7	CASSWLAGDYEQYF
TRBV7-6	.	TRBJ2-7	CASSLGTGHYEQYF
TRBV7-6	.	TRBJ1-3	CASSLAGSGNTIYF
TRBV11-3	.	TRBJ2-5	CASSLAAAQETQYF
TRBV19	.	TRBJ2-7	CASKGDRSYEQYF
TRBV7-8	.	TRBJ2-4	CASTPLGDIAKNIQYF
TRBV5-1	.	TRBJ1-1	CPSSFANVNTEAFF
TRBV7-9	.	TRBJ1-1	CASSSFGRKSTEAFF
TRBV6-4	.	TRBJ2-3	CASSDSQGADTQYF
TRBV6-6	.	TRBJ2-7	CASSYSNTDYEQYF
TRBV28	.	TRBJ1-3	CASILDRDRNTIYF
TRBV7-9	.	TRBJ1-1	CASSYTQDFTEAFF
TRBV6-4	medium-sized	TRBJ1-1	CASSAGDNTEAFF
TRBV4-1	.	TRBJ2-3	CASSQGEGGTDTQYF
TRBV15	.	TRBJ2-1	CATSPKDGGLYNEQFF
TRBV7-2	.	TRBJ2-1	CASSSIGGYNEQFF
TRBV28	.	TRBJ2-7	CASSLVDSYEQYF
TRBV28	.	TRBJ2-7	CASSSHGYEQYF